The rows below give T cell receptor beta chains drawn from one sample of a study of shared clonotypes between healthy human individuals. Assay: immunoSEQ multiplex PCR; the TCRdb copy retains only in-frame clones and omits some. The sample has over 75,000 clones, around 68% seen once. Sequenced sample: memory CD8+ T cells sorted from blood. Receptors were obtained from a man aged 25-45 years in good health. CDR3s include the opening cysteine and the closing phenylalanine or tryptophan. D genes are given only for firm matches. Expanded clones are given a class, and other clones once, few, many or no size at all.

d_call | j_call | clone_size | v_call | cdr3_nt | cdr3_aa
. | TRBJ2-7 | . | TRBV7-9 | TGTGCCAGCAGCTTGAGGGAGAATCCTAGGGACAACGAGCAGTACTTC | CASSLRENPRDNEQYF
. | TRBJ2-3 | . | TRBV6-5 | TGTGCCAGCAGTCCCATGAGGGGAGATACGCAGTATTTT | CASSPMRGDTQYF
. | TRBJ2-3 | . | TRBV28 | TGTGCCAGCAGTTTACCCCAAGATACGCAGTATTTT | CASSLPQDTQYF
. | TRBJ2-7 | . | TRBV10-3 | TGTGCCATCAGTGAGGGAACCTACTACGAGCAGTACTTC | CAISEGTYYEQYF
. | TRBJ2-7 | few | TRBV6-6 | TGTGCCAGCAGGAGCTTGGCCTACGAGCAGTACTTC | CASRSLAYEQYF
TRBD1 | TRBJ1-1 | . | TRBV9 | TGTGCCAGCAGCGTAGTGGGGACAGGGGGCGAAGCTTTCTTT | CASSVVGTGGEAFF
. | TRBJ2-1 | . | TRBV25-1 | TGTGCCAGCAGCGGGGGATCCTACAATGAGCAGTTCTTC | CASSGGSYNEQFF
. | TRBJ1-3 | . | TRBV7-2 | TGTGCCAGCAGCCTAGACAGGCGCGGAAACACCATATATTTT | CASSLDRRGNTIYF
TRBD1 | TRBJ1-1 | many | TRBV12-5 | TGTGCTAGTGGTTGGACAGGGAACACTGAAGCTTTCTTT | CASGWTGNTEAFF
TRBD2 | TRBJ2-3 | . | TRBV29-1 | TGCAGCGTTGGTGTTGTAGCGGGAGTCCCAGATACGCAGTATTTT | CSVGVVAGVPDTQYF
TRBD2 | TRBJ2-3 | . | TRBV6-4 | TGTGCCAGCAGCCTAGCGGGAGGGCCCACAGATACGCAGTATTTT | CASSLAGGPTDTQYF
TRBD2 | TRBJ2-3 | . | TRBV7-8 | TGTGCCAGCAGCTTACTAGCGGGAGGGAACACAGATACGCAGTATTTT | CASSLLAGGNTDTQYF
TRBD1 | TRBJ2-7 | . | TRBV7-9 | TGTGCCAGCAGCGACCACGGGACAGACGAGCAGTACTTC | CASSDHGTDEQYF
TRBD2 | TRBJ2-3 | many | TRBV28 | TGTGCCAGCAGTTTTTTTGCTAGCGGGGGAACAGATACGCAGTATTTT | CASSFFASGGTDTQYF
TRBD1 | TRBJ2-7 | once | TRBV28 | TGTGCCAGCAGTTTGATACACGGACAGGAGTACGAGCAGTACTTC | CASSLIHGQEYEQYF
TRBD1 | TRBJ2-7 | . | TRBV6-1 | TGTGCCAGCAGTCCATCAGGGACAGGGGGCGACGAGCAGTACTTC | CASSPSGTGGDEQYF
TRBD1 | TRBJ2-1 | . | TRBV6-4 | TGTGCCAGCAGGATGTCAGGGGGTTACAATGAGCAGTTCTTC | CASRMSGGYNEQFF
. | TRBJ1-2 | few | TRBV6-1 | TGTGCCAGCAGTGAATTTCGTGGGGATGGCTACACCTTC | CASSEFRGDGYTF
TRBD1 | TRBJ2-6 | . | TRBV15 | TGTGCCACCAGTACCGGGACAGCTCCCTCTGGGGCCAACGTCCTGACTTTC | CATSTGTAPSGANVLTF
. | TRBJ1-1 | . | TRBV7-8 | TGTGCCAGCAGCTTAGCCCATGGTAGAAACACTGAAGCTTTCTTT | CASSLAHGRNTEAFF
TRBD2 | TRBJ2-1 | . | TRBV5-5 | TGTGCCAGCAGGGCAACTAGCGGGAGAGGTAATGAGCAGTTCTTC | CASRATSGRGNEQFF
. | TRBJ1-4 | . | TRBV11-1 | TGTGCCAGCAGCACCCACGGACAGCTACTCGATGAAAAACTGTTTTTT | CASSTHGQLLDEKLFF
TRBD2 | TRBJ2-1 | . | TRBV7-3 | TGTGCCAGCAGCTTGAACTTTAGGGGTTGGGGAGCGGGAGGGTACAATGAGCAGTTCTTC | CASSLNFRGWGAGGYNEQFF
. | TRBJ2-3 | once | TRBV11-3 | TGTGCCAGCAGCTTTAGCGATACCACAGATACGCAGTATTTT | CASSFSDTTDTQYF
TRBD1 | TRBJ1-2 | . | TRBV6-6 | TGTGCCAGCAGTTACCAAGGGGGCCGCTATGGCTACACCTTC | CASSYQGGRYGYTF
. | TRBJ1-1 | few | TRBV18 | TGTGCCAGCTCACCATCCAGCTATGACACTGAAGCTTTCTTT | CASSPSSYDTEAFF
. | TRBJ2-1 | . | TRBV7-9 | TGTGCCAGCACCCTGTTGTCAGCCATTGGTGAGCAGTTCTTC | CASTLLSAIGEQFF
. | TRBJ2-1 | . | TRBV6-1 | TGTGCCAGCAGTGTGGCCAGGGTAGTATACAATGAGCAGTTCTTC | CASSVARVVYNEQFF
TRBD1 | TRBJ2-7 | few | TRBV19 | TGTGCCAGTAGTGGGGACAGGGTCTCCCCTTACGAGCAGTACTTC | CASSGDRVSPYEQYF
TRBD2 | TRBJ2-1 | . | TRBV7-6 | TGTGCCAGCAGCCCCATGACCGGGAGGAAAGATGAGCAGTTCTTC | CASSPMTGRKDEQFF
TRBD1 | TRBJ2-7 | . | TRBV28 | TGTGCCAGCAGGCTGACAGGGGGCGAGCAGTACTTC | CASRLTGGEQYF
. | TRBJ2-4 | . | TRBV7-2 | TGTGCCAGCAGGATAAACATTCAGTACTTC | CASRINIQYF
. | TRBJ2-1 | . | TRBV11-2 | TGTGCCAGCAGCCCCGCCCGCCGGTCCTACAATGAGCAGTTCTTC | CASSPARRSYNEQFF
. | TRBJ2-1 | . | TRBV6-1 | TGTGCCAGCAGTGGGACAGTCGAAACTAGCCTCCGTTACAATGAGCAGTTCTTC | CASSGTVETSLRYNEQFF
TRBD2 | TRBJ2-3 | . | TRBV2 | TGTGCCAGCAGTGAAAATAGCGGGAGGGCCCGGGATACGCAGTATTTT | CASSENSGRARDTQYF
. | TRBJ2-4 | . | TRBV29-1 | TGCAGCGTTGAATGGGACCCCGGGAACATTCAGTACTTC | CSVEWDPGNIQYF
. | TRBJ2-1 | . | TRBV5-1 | TGCGCCAGCACCTTAACGACGGGGGCGTATGAGCAGTTCTTC | CASTLTTGAYEQFF
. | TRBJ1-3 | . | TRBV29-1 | TGCAGCCCGAGACAGCGTTTATTCTTGGGAAACACCATATATTTT | CSPRQRLFLGNTIYF
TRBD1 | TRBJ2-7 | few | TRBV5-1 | TGCGCCAGCAGCCTAAGACAGGGGGCAGCTTACGAGCAGTACTTC | CASSLRQGAAYEQYF
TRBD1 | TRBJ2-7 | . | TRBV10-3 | TGTGCCACAGACAGGGGGGGGAACGAGCAGTACTTC | CATDRGGNEQYF
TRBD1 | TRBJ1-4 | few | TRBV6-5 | TGTGCCAGCAGCCCGTTGTCCGGGACAGGCCTGTTTTTT | CASSPLSGTGLFF
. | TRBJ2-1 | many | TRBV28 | TGTGCCAGCAGCCCACCACTTAGACAGTATGAGCAGTTCTTC | CASSPPLRQYEQFF
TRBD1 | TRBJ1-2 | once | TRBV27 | TGTGCCAGCAGCATCGGACAGGGGGTTGGTGGCTACACCTTC | CASSIGQGVGGYTF
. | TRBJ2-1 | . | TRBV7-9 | TGTGCCAGCACGCAAGGGGGCTCCTACAATGAGCAGTTCTTC | CASTQGGSYNEQFF
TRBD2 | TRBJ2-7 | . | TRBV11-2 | TGTGCCAGCAGCTTATCACTAGCGGGAGATTACTCCTACGAGCAGTACTTC | CASSLSLAGDYSYEQYF
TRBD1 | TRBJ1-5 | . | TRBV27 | TGTGCCAGCAAACTTAGGGGGCCATCTGGTCAGCCCCAGCATTTT | CASKLRGPSGQPQHF
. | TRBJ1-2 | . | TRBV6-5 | TGTGCCAGCAGTTACGCCGGGGGTGTGAGCATATATGGCTACACCTTC | CASSYAGGVSIYGYTF
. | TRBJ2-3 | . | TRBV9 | TGTGCCAGCAGCGTAGGGGGGGGCGCGGGCACAGATACGCAGTATTTT | CASSVGGGAGTDTQYF
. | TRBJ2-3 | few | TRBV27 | TGTGCCAGCAGTTTCCATCCGGCCACAGATACGCAGTATTTT | CASSFHPATDTQYF
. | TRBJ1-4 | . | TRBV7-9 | TGTGCCAGCACCCTTGCTAATGAAAAACTGTTTTTT | CASTLANEKLFF